The 9 T cell receptor beta chains listed next were all sequenced from one sample in a study of blood T cell repertoires in COVID-19. Method: immunoSEQ multiplex PCR; TCRdb's copy keeps in-frame clones and lacks some. The table lists about 120,000 clones, about 79% of them singletons. Sequences were obtained from peripheral blood. Source of these receptors: a woman in her 70s with acute or convalescent COVID-19.

The rearrangement joins TRBV5-4 to TRBJ2-1; 7 bases match TRBD2. Per the germline V gene, CDR1 is SGHNT and CDR2 is YYREEE (reference sequence). Trimming removed 3 bases from V and 10 bases from J; junction bases left unmatched: 4. This CDR3 is 12 amino acids long. The CDR3 loop reads CASSYQRGEQFF. CDR3 DNA sequence: TGTGCCAGCAGCTATCAGCGGGGCGAGCAGTTCTTC.

This chain connects TRBV2 to TRBJ1-1; maybe TRBD1 (5 bases). V lost 4 bases to trimming and J lost 0 bases, with 12 bases between them. In germline, CDR1 is SNHLY, CDR2 FYNNEI. The CDR3 is made up of 15 amino acids. For the CDR3, the DNA is TGTGCCAGCAGTGCGATACAGGCGATGAACACTGAAGCTTTCTTT. It translates to CASSAIQAMNTEAFF.

The DNA for the CDR3 is TGTGCCATCGGGGGGAAGGGACCGACAGATACGCAGTATTTT. This codes for CAIGGKGPTDTQYF. J is TRBJ2-3 and V is TRBV10-3; D is possibly TRBD2 (6 bases). The CDR3 spans 14 residues. The germline CDR1 and CDR2 sequences are ENHRY and SYGVKD. V was pared by 8 bases and J by 3 bases, with 15 bases between.

CDR3 sequence (DNA): TGTGCCATCAGTGAGTCGGAACTCAGGGGTTCCACTGAAGCTTTCTTT. Its translation is CAISESELRGSTEAFF. The chain has TRBV10-3 and TRBJ1-1, with a possible D match to TRBD1 (6 bases). V lost 0 bases and J 4 bases, leaving 15 bases between the germline ends. The CDR3 is made up of 16 amino acids. From germline, CDR1 is ENHRY and CDR2 SYGVKD.

The genes are TRBV7-9 and TRBJ1-1; TRBD1 aligns across 7 bases. This CDR3 has 16 residues. Germline assignment: CDR1 SEHNR and CDR2 FQNEAQ (reference sequence). The ends lost 4 bases at V and 3 bases at J; junction bases unmatched: 11. The CDR3 nucleotides are TGTGCCAGCAGCTCCTACCTTCGGGACAGACACACTGAAGCTTTCTTT. Amino acid sequence: CASSSYLRDRHTEAFF.

This clone was counted a single time. This chain joins TRBV2 and TRBJ1-5; D gene uncertain. CDR3 size: 15 residues. CDR1 SNHLY and CDR2 FYNNEI come from the germline V gene. Trimming took off 6 bases at V and 0 bases at J, with 12 bases between the two ends. The CDR3 spells CASSPTTGSNQPQHF. The CDR3 coding sequence is TGTGCCAGCAGCCCGACGACGGGTAGCAATCAGCCCCAGCATTTT.

The chain carries TRBV15 and TRBJ1-6; 7 bases fit TRBD1. The V and J ends lost 6 bases and 0 bases, in that order; junction bases with no gene match: 5. Germline V lookup: CDR1 LNHNV, CDR2 YYDKDF (reference sequence). The CDR3 extends over 16 amino acids. The chain's CDR3 is CATSTGTDSYNSPLHF. The DNA for the CDR3 is TGTGCCACCAGTACCGGGACAGACTCCTATAATTCACCCCTCCACTTT.

This rearrangement joins TRBV7-9 to TRBJ2-5; 11 nucleotides align to TRBD2. The CDR3 length is 14 residues. The V and J ends lost 5 bases and 5 bases, in that order; junction bases with no gene match: 4. Germline values: CDR1 SEHNR, CDR2 FQNEAQ (reference sequence). The CDR3 sequence is CASSRGLAGETQYF. CDR3 nucleotide sequence: TGTGCCAGCAGCCGAGGACTAGCGGGCGAGACCCAGTACTTC.

V is TRBV3-1 (or the pseudogene TRBV3-2) and J is TRBJ1-1, with D possibly matching TRBD1 (6 bases). CDR3 length: 17 amino acids. The V end was cut by 1 base, the J end by 0 bases, with 15 bases between. Per germline, CDR1 LGHDT and CDR2 YNNKEL (reference sequence). The CDR3 DNA reads TGTGCCAGCAGCCAAGGGGGACACGGAATTTTGAACACTGAAGCTTTCTTT. It codes for CASSQGGHGILNTEAFF.